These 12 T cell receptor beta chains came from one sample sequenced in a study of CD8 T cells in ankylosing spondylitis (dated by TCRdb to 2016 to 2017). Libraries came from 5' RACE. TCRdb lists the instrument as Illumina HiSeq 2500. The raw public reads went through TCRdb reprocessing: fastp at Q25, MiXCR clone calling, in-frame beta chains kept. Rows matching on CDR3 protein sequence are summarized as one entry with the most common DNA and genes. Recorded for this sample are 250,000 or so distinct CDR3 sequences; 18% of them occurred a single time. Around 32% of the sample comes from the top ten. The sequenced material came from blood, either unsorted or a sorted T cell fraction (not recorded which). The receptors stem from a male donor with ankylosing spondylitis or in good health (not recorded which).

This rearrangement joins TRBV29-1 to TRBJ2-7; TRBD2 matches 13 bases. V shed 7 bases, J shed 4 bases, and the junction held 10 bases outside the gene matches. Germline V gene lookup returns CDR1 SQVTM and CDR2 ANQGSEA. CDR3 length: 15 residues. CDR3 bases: TGCAGCGGCGTCTGGACTAGCGGGAGAGCGTACGAGCAGTACTTC. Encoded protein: CSGVWTSGRAYEQYF.

CDR3 sequence reads: CASSHRLGDTGELFF. The CDR3 nucleotides are TGCGCCAGCAGCCATAGACTCGGGGACACCGGGGAGCTGTTTTTT. The chain joins TRBV4-1 to TRBJ2-2; a weak D match, TRBD2 (5 bases). This CDR3 is 15 amino acids long. Germline V gene lookup returns CDR1 MGHRA and CDR2 YSYEKL. V was pared by 3 bases and J by 3 bases, with 11 bases between.

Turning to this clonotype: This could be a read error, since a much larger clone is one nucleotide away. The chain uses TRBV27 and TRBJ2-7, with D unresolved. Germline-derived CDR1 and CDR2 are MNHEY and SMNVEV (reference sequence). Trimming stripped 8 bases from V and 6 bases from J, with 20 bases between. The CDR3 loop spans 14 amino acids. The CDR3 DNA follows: TGTGCCAGCCGATCAGGAGCATATTGGGGCGAGCAGTACTTC. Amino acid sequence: CASRSGAYWGEQYF.

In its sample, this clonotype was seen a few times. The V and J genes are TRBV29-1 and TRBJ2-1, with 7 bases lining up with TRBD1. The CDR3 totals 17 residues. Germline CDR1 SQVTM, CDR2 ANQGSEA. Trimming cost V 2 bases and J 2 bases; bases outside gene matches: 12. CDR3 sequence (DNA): TGCAGCGTTGAACTCAGGGACAGTTCAAAAGCCTACAATGAGCAGTTCTTC. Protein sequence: CSVELRDSSKAYNEQFF.

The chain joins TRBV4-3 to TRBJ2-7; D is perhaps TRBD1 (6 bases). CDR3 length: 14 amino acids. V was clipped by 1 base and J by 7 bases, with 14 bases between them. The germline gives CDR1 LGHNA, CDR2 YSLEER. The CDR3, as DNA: TGCGCCAGCAGCCAAGTCGTGGGGGCGGAAGAGCAGTACTTC. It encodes CASSQVVGAEEQYF.

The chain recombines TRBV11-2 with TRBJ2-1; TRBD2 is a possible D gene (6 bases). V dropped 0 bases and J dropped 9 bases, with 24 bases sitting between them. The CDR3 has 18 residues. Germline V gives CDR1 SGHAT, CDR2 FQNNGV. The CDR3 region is CASSLDPLLGLASGEQFF. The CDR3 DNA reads TGTGCCAGCAGCTTAGACCCATTGTTGGGACTGGCCTCGGGTGAGCAGTTCTTC.

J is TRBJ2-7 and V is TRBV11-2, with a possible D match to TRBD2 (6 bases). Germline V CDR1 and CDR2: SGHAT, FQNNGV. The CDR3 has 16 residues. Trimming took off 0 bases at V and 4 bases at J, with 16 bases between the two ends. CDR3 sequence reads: CASSLEGAGTPYEQYF. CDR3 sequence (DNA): TGTGCCAGCAGCTTAGAGGGAGCCGGGACTCCTTACGAGCAGTACTTC.

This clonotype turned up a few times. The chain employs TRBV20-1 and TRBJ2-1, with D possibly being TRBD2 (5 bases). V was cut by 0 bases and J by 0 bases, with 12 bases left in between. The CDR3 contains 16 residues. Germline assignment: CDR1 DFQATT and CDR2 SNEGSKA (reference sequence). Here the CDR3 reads CSARDGSSSSYNEQFF. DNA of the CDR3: TGCAGTGCTAGAGATGGGAGTTCGAGCTCCTACAATGAGCAGTTCTTC.

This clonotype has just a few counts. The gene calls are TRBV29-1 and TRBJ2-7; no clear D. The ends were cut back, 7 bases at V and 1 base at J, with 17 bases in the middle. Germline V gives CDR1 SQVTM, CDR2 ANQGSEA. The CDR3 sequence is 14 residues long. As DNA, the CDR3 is TGCAGCGCAGGAGAACATAGGTTTTCCTACGAGCAGTACTTC. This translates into CSAGEHRFSYEQYF.

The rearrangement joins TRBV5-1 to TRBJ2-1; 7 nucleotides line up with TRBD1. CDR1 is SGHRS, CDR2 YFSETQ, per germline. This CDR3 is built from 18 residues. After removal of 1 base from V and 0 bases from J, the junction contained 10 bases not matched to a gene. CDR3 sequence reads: CASSLRDRASASYNEQFF. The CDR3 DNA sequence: TGCGCCAGCAGCTTGAGAGACAGGGCCTCAGCCTCCTACAATGAGCAGTTCTTC.

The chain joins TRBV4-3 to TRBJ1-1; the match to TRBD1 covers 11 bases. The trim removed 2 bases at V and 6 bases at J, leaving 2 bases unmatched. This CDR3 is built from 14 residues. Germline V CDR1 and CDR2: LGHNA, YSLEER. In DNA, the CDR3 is TGCGCCAGCAGCCAAAGGGGACAGGGGGCTGAAGCTTTCTTT. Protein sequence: CASSQRGQGAEAFF.

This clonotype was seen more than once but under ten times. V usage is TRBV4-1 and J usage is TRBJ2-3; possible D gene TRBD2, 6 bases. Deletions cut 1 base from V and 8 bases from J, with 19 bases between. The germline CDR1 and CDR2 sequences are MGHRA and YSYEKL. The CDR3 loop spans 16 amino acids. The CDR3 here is CASSQAGVGTSGTQYF. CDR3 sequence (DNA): TGCGCCAGCAGCCAAGCGGGGGTGGGGACCTCGGGTACGCAGTATTTT.